One and the same sample provided the 20 T cell receptor beta chains below, sequenced in a study of cytomegalovirus exposure and HLA in healthy donors. Primers included in the PCR were 60 Vbeta and 13 Jbeta primers. Profiled with immunoSEQ multiplex PCR; TCRdb holds only in-frame clones, not every one. The profile covers over 150,000 clones, with 75% to 85% appearing a single time and about 1.5% taken by the ten largest. The source material was PBMCs. Receptors originate from a woman under 40 in good health and CMV-seropositive.

This clone showed up just once. The CDR3 DNA reads TGCGCCAGCAGCTCTGCGACTAGCGGGATGACAGATACGCAGTATTTT. It encodes CASSSATSGMTDTQYF. The chain has TRBV5-1 and TRBJ2-3, with TRBD2 identical over 11 bases. The V gene's germline CDR1 is SGHRS and CDR2 YFSETQ. The ends lost 3 bases at V and 3 bases at J; junction bases unmatched: 6. The CDR3 runs to 16 residues.

The chain is built from TRBV6-5 and TRBJ2-7, with TRBD2 as a possible D gene (5 bases). The germline V and J ends were trimmed by 6 bases and 3 bases, with 15 bases remaining between them. CDR3 length: 14 residues. Germline lookup yields CDR1 MNHEY and CDR2 SVGAGI. In nucleotides, the CDR3 is TGTGCCAGCAGGAAGGCCCGAGGAGGCTACGAGCAGTACTTC. Translation: CASRKARGGYEQYF.

The V and J genes are TRBV5-6 and TRBJ1-5; TRBD1 might be the D (6 bases). This CDR3 is built from 15 residues. Germline V lookup: CDR1 SGHDT, CDR2 YYEEEE. With 1 base removed from V and 3 bases from J, the gap between germline ends came to 11 bases. CDR3 DNA sequence: TGTGCCAGCAGCTTGTATCAGGGGAACAATCAGCCCCAGCATTTT. Translating it yields CASSLYQGNNQPQHF.

Concerning this clone: Distinct nucleotide sequences in the sample also encode this CDR3. This chain uses TRBV7-9 with TRBJ1-1, with D unresolved. CDR3 length equals 14 residues. Trimming removed 0 bases from V and 1 base from J, with 6 bases in between. The germline CDR1 and CDR2 sequences are SEHNR and FQNEAQ (reference sequence). Written as DNA, the CDR3 is TGTGCCAGCAGCTTAGCGGGAGGGAACACTGAAGCTTTCTTT. Its protein is CASSLAGGNTEAFF.

The rearrangement joins TRBV4-3 to TRBJ2-2, with D unclear. The germline CDR1 and CDR2 sequences are LGHNA and YSLEER. The CDR3 sequence is 13 residues long. The V end lost 3 bases, the J end lost 5 bases, and 7 bases lay between the germline ends. The CDR3 reads CASSHLNTGELFF. CDR3 in DNA: TGCGCCAGCAGCCACTTAAATACCGGGGAGCTGTTTTTT.

The chain has TRBV9 and TRBJ2-7, with 8 bases that match TRBD2. V lost 4 bases to trimming and J lost 3 bases; unmatched junction nucleotides: 9. This CDR3 is built from 15 residues. The germline gives CDR1 SGDLS, CDR2 YYNGEE. In nucleotides, the CDR3 is TGTGCCAGCAGCCGCTCCGGACTAGCAATCTACGAGCAGTACTTC. Amino acid sequence: CASSRSGLAIYEQYF. Full variable domain (remainder filled in from reference TRBV9 and TRBJ2-7): DSGVTQTPKHLITATGQRVTLRCSPRSGDLSVYWYQQSLDQGLQFLIQYYNGEERAKGNILERFSAQQFPDLHSELNLSSLELGDSALYFCASSRSGLAIYEQYFGPGTRLTVT.

The chain employs TRBV11-2 and TRBJ2-1; 8 nucleotides match TRBD2. CDR3 length: 14 residues. Looked up from germline, CDR1 is SGHAT and CDR2 is FQNNGV. Trimming took 6 bases from V and 7 from J; bases not matched to a gene: 8. CDR3 in amino acids: CASRDGLAINEQFF. As DNA, the CDR3 is TGTGCCAGCAGGGATGGACTAGCAATAAATGAGCAGTTCTTC.

This clone occurred once. The chain links TRBV11-3 to TRBJ1-4; D call uncertain. The CDR3 contains 17 residues. CDR1 is SGHNT and CDR2 is YENEEA in the germline V gene. Deletions cut 5 bases from V and 3 bases from J, with 19 bases between. CDR3 amino acids: CASSPGGSYWANEKLFF. The CDR3 nucleotides read TGTGCCAGCAGCCCAGGAGGTTCCTACTGGGCTAATGAAAAACTGTTTTTT.

On this clone itself: Other DNA sequences of this sample code for an identical CDR3. This sequence joins TRBV15 and TRBJ1-5; D is perhaps TRBD1 (5 bases). The CDR3 covers 16 residues. CDR1 is LNHNV, CDR2 YYDKDF, per germline (reference sequence). The V end lost 3 bases, the J end lost 1 base, and 13 bases lay between the germline ends. The CDR3 nucleotides read TGTGCCACCAGCAGGACGGGGGAGAGGAGCAATCAGCCCCAGCATTTT. It codes for CATSRTGERSNQPQHF.

This chain joins TRBV28 and TRBJ1-5; weak D call: TRBD1 (6 bases). The CDR3 runs to 16 residues. Trimming shortened V by 8 bases and J by 4 bases, and 21 bases separated the two germline ends. CDR1 is MDHEN, CDR2 SYDVKM, per germline. The CDR3 DNA follows: TGTGCCAGCCATGTGGGGACACCCTTTTGGAATCAGCCCCAGCATTTT. This codes for CASHVGTPFWNQPQHF.

This clone is a singleton in its sample. The V gene is TRBV4-1, the J gene TRBJ2-5; the D gene is possibly TRBD2 (6 bases). Per germline, CDR1 MGHRA and CDR2 YSYEKL. The CDR3 has 17 residues. Trimming pared 0 bases from V and 7 bases from J, leaving 21 bases between. CDR3 DNA sequence: TGCGCCAGCAGCCAAGAGTCTACGGCGGGAAATTTCGGGACCCAGTACTTC. Its protein is CASSQESTAGNFGTQYF.

The rearrangement links TRBV7-8 to TRBJ2-3; D is unresolved. The ends were cut back, 2 bases at V and 1 base at J, with 7 bases in the middle. In germline, CDR1 is SGHVS, CDR2 FQNEAQ. CDR3 length equals 14 residues. The CDR3: CASSLYRGTDTQYF. For the CDR3, the DNA is TGTGCCAGCAGCTTATACAGAGGCACAGATACGCAGTATTTT.

This chain joins TRBV5-6 and TRBJ2-5; the D gene is possibly TRBD1 (6 bases). Per the germline V gene, CDR1 is SGHDT and CDR2 is YYEEEE. This CDR3 is built from 16 residues. The V end lost 2 bases, the J end lost 1 base, and 15 bases lay between the germline ends. CDR3 loop: CASSLTGILTQETQYF. The DNA for the CDR3 is TGTGCCAGCAGCTTAACAGGGATCCTCACCCAAGAGACCCAGTACTTC. The whole variable domain, remainder taken from reference TRBV5-6 and TRBJ2-5, is DAGVTQSPTHLIKTRGQQVTLRCSPKSGHDTVSWYQQALGQGPQFIFQYYEEEERQRGNFPDRFSGHQFPNYSSELNVNALLLGDSALYLCASSLTGILTQETQYFGPGTRLLVL.

The chain carries TRBV28 and TRBJ2-1, with 8 bases aligning to TRBD2. This CDR3 contains 12 residues. Looked up from germline, CDR1 is MDHEN and CDR2 is SYDVKM. V lost 7 bases to trimming and J lost 6 bases; unmatched junction nucleotides: 2. CDR3 nucleotide sequence: TGTGCCAGCATGACTAGCGTCAATGAGCAGTTCTTC. Translating gives CASMTSVNEQFF.

In DNA form, the CDR3 reads TGTGCCAGCAGCCAAAGCGGGAACTCCTACGAGCAGTACTTC. Translating gives CASSQSGNSYEQYF. J is TRBJ2-7 and V is TRBV7-9; TRBD2 matches 7 bases. J lost 0 bases, V lost 5 bases, and 4 bases had no gene match. Germline lookup yields CDR1 SEHNR and CDR2 FQNEAQ (reference sequence). The CDR3 totals 14 residues.

The chain has TRBV21-1 and TRBJ1-2; TRBD1 is taken as the D call from the table, unchecked against the DNA. TRBV21-1 has pseudogene status. The CDR3 runs to 16 residues. The chain's CDR3 is CASSNSLGQGGCGYTF. CDR3 nucleotide sequence: TGTGCCAGCAGCAATTCGTTGGGACAGGGGGGTTGCGGCTACACCTTC.

The chain has TRBV21-1 and TRBJ2-3; the table gives TRBD1 as D, unverified against the DNA. TRBV21-1 is annotated as a pseudogene. CDR3 length equals 17 residues. Here the CDR3 DNA reads TGTGCCAGCAGCAAGAATTCTCCAGGGGTCTGCACAGATACGCAGTATTTT. It translates to CASSKNSPGVCTDTQYF.

The rearrangement uses TRBV11-3 and TRBJ1-1; 7 bases fit TRBD1. The CDR3 length is 12 residues. The junction had 5 bases not matched to a gene; V was cut back by 2 bases and J by 11 bases. CDR1 is SGHNT, CDR2 YENEEA, per germline. CDR3 nucleotides: TGTGCCAGCAGCTTACAGGGGGGAACGGCTTTCTTT. It yields the protein CASSLQGGTAFF.

This chain's CDR3 is CASSSRHGDNTGELFF. DNA for the CDR3: TGTGCCAGCAGTTCCAGACACGGTGACAACACCGGGGAGCTGTTTTTT. The chain recombines TRBV28 with TRBJ2-2, with unresolved D. CDR3 size: 16 residues. Trimming pared 4 bases from V and 2 bases from J, leaving 14 bases between. CDR1 and CDR2 from the germline V gene are MDHEN and SYDVKM.

CDR3 loop: CASMGEGYVEQYF. The CDR3 DNA reads as TGTGCCAGCATGGGGGAGGGTTATGTCGAGCAGTACTTC. The genes are TRBV7-8 and TRBJ2-7; 7 nucleotides align to TRBD2. Germline CDR1 SGHVS, CDR2 FQNEAQ. This CDR3 is built from 13 residues. With 7 bases clipped from V and 6 bases from J, the junction kept 9 bases outside the gene matches. The entire variable domain, with the rest obtained from reference TRBV7-8 and TRBJ2-7, is as follows: GAGVSQSPRYKVAKRGQDVALRCDPISGHVSLFWYQQALGQGPEFLTYFQNEAQLDKSGLPSDRFFAERPEGSVSTLKIQRTQQEDSAVYLCASMGEGYVEQYFGPGTRLTVT.